Shown below are 26 T cell receptor beta chains from a single sample sequenced in a study of blood T cell repertoires in COVID-19. Assay used: immunoSEQ multiplex PCR; TCRdb lists only in-frame clones, some missing. This repertoire shows 250,000 to 350,000 clones, 70% to 85% found once; its top ten account for 1.4% to 1.5%. The sample comprised peripheral blood. All receptors derive from a human donor with COVID-19, enrolled during active disease. The donor label of this sample is uncertain.

The chain recombines TRBV9 with TRBJ2-1; tentative D call: TRBD1 (5 bases). Germline V gene sequence: CDR1 SGDLS, CDR2 YYNGEE. The V end was cut by 3 bases, the J end by 11 bases, with 9 bases between. This CDR3 is 11 amino acids long. The CDR3 DNA is TGTGCCAGCAGCGGGGGCGGTAAGCAGTTCTTC. As protein: CASSGGGKQFF.

The rearrangement uses TRBV18 and TRBJ1-5, with 8 nucleotides matching TRBD1. The V segment lost 6 bases and the J segment 8 bases; nucleotides outside the gene matches: 12. The CDR3 length is 15 residues. Per germline, CDR1 KGHSH and CDR2 LQKENI. The CDR3 is CASSPDRGESKPQHF. The CDR3 DNA reads TGTGCCAGCTCTCCCGACAGGGGTGAGAGCAAGCCCCAGCATTTT.

The V and J genes are TRBV30 and TRBJ1-6; the D gene is possibly TRBD1 (5 bases). There are 16 residues in the CDR3. Germline-derived CDR1 and CDR2 are GTSNPN and SVGIG (reference sequence). Trimming left V 2 bases short and J 3 bases short, with 14 bases between. The CDR3 nucleotides read TGTGCCTGGAGTCGCGGGACGGGGATCTATAATTCACCCCTCCACTTT. Encoded protein: CAWSRGTGIYNSPLHF.

The chain is built from TRBV28 and TRBJ1-1; D might be TRBD1 (6 bases). V lost 2 bases, J lost 9 bases, and 10 bases lay in between. This CDR3 has 12 residues. CDR1 and CDR2 from the germline V gene are MDHEN and SYDVKM. CDR3 DNA sequence: TGTGCCAGCAGTTTAGCGGGGGCGCAAGCTTTCTTT. Its protein product is CASSLAGAQAFF.

The CDR3 bases are TGTGCCTGGAACACGGGGGTCTCCTACGAGCAGTACTTC. Translated, it gives CAWNTGVSYEQYF. This sequence joins TRBV30 and TRBJ2-7, with D perhaps matching TRBD2 (6 bases). Germline values: CDR1 GTSNPN, CDR2 SVGIG (reference sequence). The CDR3 spans 13 residues. V gave up 4 bases and J gave up 0 bases, with 10 bases separating them.

The chain combines TRBV28 with TRBJ2-7; 7 nucleotides line up with TRBD1. V lost 4 bases to trimming and J lost 5 bases; unmatched junction nucleotides: 5. Per the germline V gene, CDR1 is MDHEN and CDR2 is SYDVKM. CDR3 length: 13 residues. The CDR3 loop is CASSSPDRDEQYF. The CDR3 coding sequence is TGTGCCAGCAGTTCCCCCGACAGGGACGAGCAGTACTTC.

The chain carries TRBV11-2 and TRBJ1-2; D perhaps matches TRBD1 (5 bases). Germline CDR1 SGHAT, CDR2 FQNNGV. CDR3 length: 13 amino acids. V lost 1 base and J lost 3, with 6 bases in between. This chain's CDR3 is CASSLGQYYGYTF. The CDR3 DNA sequence: TGTGCCAGCAGCTTAGGACAGTACTATGGCTACACCTTC.

Turning to this clone: One end of the junction does not line up with germline, which may come from a read error. V is TRBV27 and J is TRBJ2-3; D possibly corresponds to TRBD2 (6 bases). CDR3 length: 14 residues. Germline CDR1 reads MNHEY; CDR2 reads SMNVEV (reference sequence). The CDR3 here is CASSLGGVLDTRYF. CDR3 sequence (DNA): TGTGCCAGCAGTTTAGGCGGGGTCTTGGATACGCGGTATTTT.

J is TRBJ2-3 and V is TRBV27; no reliable D call. With 1 base removed from V and 0 bases from J, the gap between germline ends came to 11 bases. Germline lookup yields CDR1 MNHEY and CDR2 SMNVEV (reference sequence). The CDR3 has 16 residues. The CDR3 nucleotides read TGTGCCAGCAGTTTATTCAGGCCGCCTAGCACAGATACGCAGTATTTT. Encoded protein: CASSLFRPPSTDTQYF.

This clone was recorded many times. The chain links TRBV11-2 to TRBJ2-1, with 13 bases that match TRBD2. Germline V gene lookup returns CDR1 SGHAT and CDR2 FQNNGV. J lost 6 bases, V lost 5 bases, and 16 bases had no gene match. The length of the CDR3 is 19 residues. This CDR3 is CASSAREGGTSGIRNEQFF. The CDR3, as DNA: TGTGCCAGCAGCGCTAGGGAGGGGGGGACTAGCGGGATTCGCAATGAGCAGTTCTTC.

This clone showed up just once. The rearrangement uses TRBV7-8 and TRBJ2-3; 9 bases are shared with TRBD1. Germline CDR1 reads SGHVS; CDR2 reads FQNEAQ. The CDR3 is 15 amino acids. V was pared by 5 bases and J by 5 bases, with 8 bases of the junction left unmatched. CDR3 in amino acids: CASSHGQGWLDTQYF. The CDR3 DNA reads TGTGCCAGCAGCCACGGACAGGGGTGGTTAGATACGCAGTATTTT. The whole variable domain, remainder taken from reference TRBV7-8 and TRBJ2-3, is GAGVSQSPRYKVAKRGQDVALRCDPISGHVSLFWYQQALGQGPEFLTYFQNEAQLDKSGLPSDRFFAERPEGSVSTLKIQRTQQEDSAVYLCASSHGQGWLDTQYFGPGTRLTVL.

The rearrangement joins TRBV19 to TRBJ1-1, with 8 positions matching TRBD1. Germline assignment: CDR1 LNHDA and CDR2 SQIVND (reference sequence). Trimming took 6 bases from V and 3 from J; bases not matched to a gene: 9. The CDR3 is made up of 15 amino acids. Written as DNA, the CDR3 is TGTGCCAGTAGCATATTGGACAGGGATGACACTGAAGCTTTCTTT. It codes for CASSILDRDDTEAFF. The variable domain in full, with the rest retrieved from reference TRBV19 and TRBJ1-1, is DGGITQSPKYLFRKEGQNVTLSCEQNLNHDAMYWYRQDPGQGLRLIYYSQIVNDFQKGDIAEGYSVSREKKESFPLTVTSAQKNPTAFYLCASSILDRDDTEAFFGQGTRLTVV.

V and J are TRBV6-5 and TRBJ1-1; 8 nucleotides line up with TRBD1. The trim removed 7 bases at V and 4 bases at J, leaving 8 bases unmatched. The CDR3 length is 14 residues. Germline assignment: CDR1 MNHEY and CDR2 SVGAGI. The CDR3 protein is CASKIRQGSTEAFF. CDR3 DNA sequence: TGTGCCAGCAAGATCCGACAGGGGAGCACTGAAGCTTTCTTT.

J is TRBJ1-4 and V is TRBV30; no reliable D call. V was shortened by 3 bases and J by 12 bases, with 14 bases between the two germline ends. The CDR3 loop spans 12 amino acids. Germline values: CDR1 GTSNPN, CDR2 SVGIG (reference sequence). As DNA, the CDR3 is TGTGCCTGGAGGAAGACCGTGGAGGAACTGTTTTTT. Translated, it gives CAWRKTVEELFF.

This clone was counted only a few times. The rearrangement uses TRBV7-9 and TRBJ1-2, with 7 bases identical to TRBD1. With 5 bases clipped from V and 7 bases from J, the junction kept 7 bases outside the gene matches. This CDR3 contains 13 residues. The germline CDR1 and CDR2 sequences are SEHNR and FQNEAQ (reference sequence). CDR3 bases: TGTGCCAGCAGCCCACGACAGGGCTCTGGCTACACCTTC. Residues: CASSPRQGSGYTF.

The rearrangement links TRBV5-4 to TRBJ2-1, with 7 bases identical to TRBD2. The CDR3 sequence is 14 residues long. From germline, CDR1 is SGHNT and CDR2 YYREEE (reference sequence). V lost 2 bases and J lost 7; bases outside the gene matches: 6. The CDR3 DNA is TGTGCCAGCAGCTTCCGCGGGAGCCCTAATGAGCAGTTCTTC. Translated, it gives CASSFRGSPNEQFF.

The rearrangement links TRBV7-9 to TRBJ1-4; 7 bases match TRBD1. The ends lost 4 bases at V and 3 bases at J; junction bases unmatched: 8. Germline V gene data show CDR1 as SEHNR and CDR2 as FQNEAQ (reference sequence). The CDR3 spans 16 residues. CDR3 region: CASSSTGNEANEKLFF. The CDR3 coding sequence is TGTGCCAGCAGCTCGACAGGGAATGAGGCTAATGAAAAACTGTTTTTT.

The V gene is TRBV18, the J gene TRBJ2-7; TRBD1 matches at 7 bases. With 6 bases clipped from V and 1 base from J, the junction kept 9 bases outside the gene matches. CDR3 length equals 15 residues. Germline V gives CDR1 KGHSH, CDR2 LQKENI. CDR3 DNA: TGTGCCAGCTCGCAAACAGGGGACGTATCCTACGAGCAGTACTTC. Its protein product is CASSQTGDVSYEQYF.

The chain combines TRBV7-6 with TRBJ2-1; 12 nucleotides agree with TRBD2. Germline CDR1 reads SGHVS; CDR2 reads FNYEAQ. Trimming took 5 bases from V and 2 from J; bases not matched to a gene: 13. This CDR3 comprises 19 residues. For the CDR3, the DNA is TGTGCCAGCAGCGGGCGGACTAGCGGGATCGGTTTGGCCTACAATGAGCAGTTCTTC. Its translation: CASSGRTSGIGLAYNEQFF.

This clone showed up just once. The rearrangement joins TRBV27 to TRBJ2-5; 9 positions agree with TRBD2. Germline-derived CDR1 and CDR2 are MNHEY and SMNVEV (reference sequence). Losses at the gene ends were 6 bases for V and 5 bases for J; bases not matched to a gene: 4. The CDR3 covers 13 residues. DNA of the CDR3: TGTGCCAGCAGGAATAGCGGGAGCGAGACCCAGTACTTC. Amino acid sequence: CASRNSGSETQYF.

Ten or more counts support this clone. The chain couples TRBV2 to TRBJ2-2; no firm D call. V shed 7 bases and J shed 1 base, with 10 bases lying between them. The CDR3 has 14 amino acids. Germline CDR1 and CDR2: SNHLY and FYNNEI. The CDR3 here is CASNAEKNTGELFF. DNA of the CDR3: TGTGCCAGCAATGCGGAAAAGAACACCGGGGAGCTGTTTTTT.

This sequence joins TRBV7-2 and TRBJ1-5; perhaps TRBD1 as D (5 bases). Germline CDR1 SGHTA, CDR2 FQGNSA. Trimming removed 0 bases at V and 3 bases at J, with 9 bases between. The CDR3 runs to 15 residues. The CDR3 loop reads CASSLAWGLNQPQHF. The CDR3 region has the DNA TGTGCCAGCAGCTTAGCGTGGGGCCTCAATCAGCCCCAGCATTTT.

The V and J genes are TRBV28 and TRBJ2-3, with TRBD1 as a possible D gene (5 bases). Trimming shortened V by 5 bases and J by 2 bases, and 20 bases separated the two germline ends. CDR3 length: 17 residues. Per germline, CDR1 MDHEN and CDR2 SYDVKM. As DNA, the CDR3 is TGTGCCAGCAGTGCCCCCTTGCGACAGACAGACACAGATACGCAGTATTTT. Residues: CASSAPLRQTDTDTQYF.

This chain uses TRBV2 with TRBJ2-1; D unclear. This CDR3 is 13 amino acids long. V was shortened by 6 bases and J by 5 bases, with 11 bases between the two germline ends. From germline, CDR1 is SNHLY and CDR2 FYNNEI. The CDR3 protein is CASRADNDNEQFF. CDR3 coding DNA: TGTGCCAGCAGGGCGGATAATGACAATGAGCAGTTCTTC.

The gene calls are TRBV5-1 and TRBJ1-2; no definite D call. CDR3 length: 12 amino acids. Germline CDR1 and CDR2: SGHRS and YFSETQ. V was clipped by 0 bases and J by 6 bases, with 6 bases between them. CDR3 in DNA: TGCGCCAGCAGCTTGGAAACGGATGGCTACACCTTC. Translation: CASSLETDGYTF.

The chain joins TRBV25-1 to TRBJ1-2; 7 bases fit TRBD1. Looked up from germline, CDR1 is MGHDK and CDR2 is SYGVNS. V lost 2 bases, J lost 0 bases, and 3 bases stayed unmatched. This CDR3 is 15 amino acids long. The CDR3 DNA reads TGTGCCAGCAGTGAAGCCGGGACAGCTAACTATGGCTACACCTTC. This codes for CASSEAGTANYGYTF.